The 28 T cell receptor beta chains below come from one sample, sequenced in a study of blood T cell repertoires in COVID-19. Measured with immunoSEQ multiplex PCR; TCRdb has only the in-frame clones, and not every one. The sample contains 60,000 to 65,000 clones, about 90% of which appear only once. The material sequenced was peripheral blood. These receptors originate from a human donor with active COVID-19. The donor label of this sample is uncertain.

The genes are TRBV6-2 or TRBV6-3 and TRBJ1-5; TRBD1 matches 9 bases. With 5 bases clipped from V and 5 bases from J, the junction kept 4 bases outside the gene matches. This CDR3 has 14 residues. Germline lookup yields CDR1 MNHEY and CDR2 SVGEGT. CDR3 protein: CASSGGQGYQPQHF. Here the CDR3 DNA reads TGTGCCAGCAGTGGGGGACAGGGATATCAGCCCCAGCATTTT.

This chain connects TRBV13 to TRBJ2-7; 7 bases align to TRBD2. Germline CDR1 reads PRHDT; CDR2 reads FYEKMQ (reference sequence). The CDR3 contains 13 residues. V was clipped by 5 bases and J by 7 bases; unmatched bases: 8. The CDR3 sequence is CASSPTLGGEQYF. CDR3 DNA sequence: TGTGCCAGCAGCCCTACCTTGGGGGGGGAGCAGTACTTC.

The V call is TRBV19, the J call TRBJ1-5, with D perhaps matching TRBD1 (6 bases). With 5 bases removed from V and 0 bases from J, the gap between germline ends came to 11 bases. Germline assignment: CDR1 LNHDA and CDR2 SQIVND (reference sequence). This CDR3 comprises 15 residues. CDR3 protein: CASSRQVHSNQPQHF. Written as DNA, the CDR3 is TGTGCCAGTAGTCGACAGGTTCATAGCAATCAGCCCCAGCATTTT.

This clone occurred once. The V gene is TRBV5-6, the J gene TRBJ2-5; D is perhaps TRBD1 (5 bases). V was cut by 1 base and J by 0 bases, with 7 bases left in between. The CDR3 consists of 14 residues. Germline V gene lookup returns CDR1 SGHDT and CDR2 YYEEEE. The CDR3 protein is CASSLLGDQETQYF. CDR3 in DNA: TGTGCCAGCAGCTTGTTAGGGGACCAAGAGACCCAGTACTTC.

V and J are TRBV4-1 and TRBJ2-5; 7 nucleotides agree with TRBD1. The junction had 3 bases not matched to a gene; V was cut back by 8 bases and J by 3 bases. The germline V gene has CDR1 MGHRA and CDR2 YSYEKL. This CDR3 has 12 amino acids. The CDR3 sequence: CASGTGEETQYF. The CDR3 nucleotides read TGCGCCAGCGGCACAGGGGAAGAGACCCAGTACTTC.

The V and J genes are TRBV6-5 and TRBJ2-3; TRBD1 is a possible D gene (5 bases). This CDR3 contains 15 residues. The V end lost 5 bases, the J end lost 3 bases, and 15 bases lay between the germline ends. Germline V gene data show CDR1 as MNHEY and CDR2 as SVGAGI. The CDR3 DNA follows: TGTGCCAGCAGTATCCAGGGCTTCCCGACAGATACGCAGTATTTT. It is translated as CASSIQGFPTDTQYF.

This chain joins TRBV27 and TRBJ1-6; perhaps TRBD1 as D (6 bases). The germline V and J ends were trimmed by 4 bases and 8 bases, with 9 bases remaining between them. Germline V gene lookup returns CDR1 MNHEY and CDR2 SMNVEV (reference sequence). The CDR3 totals 13 residues. CDR3 loop: CASSSPGDSPLHF. The CDR3, as DNA: TGTGCCAGCAGTTCCCCAGGGGATTCACCCCTCCACTTT.

This clone was counted only a few times. The chain recombines TRBV25-1 with TRBJ1-5; no clear D. The germline CDR1 and CDR2 sequences are MGHDK and SYGVNS. This CDR3 spans 14 amino acids. Trimming removed 4 bases at V and 0 bases at J, with 7 bases between. The chain's CDR3 is CASSGGYSNQPQHF. CDR3 coding DNA: TGTGCCAGCAGTGGCGGATATAGCAATCAGCCCCAGCATTTT.

This rearrangement joins TRBV28 to TRBJ2-1, with 13 bases aligning to TRBD2. Trimming removed 6 bases from V and 5 bases from J; junction bases left unmatched: 4. CDR3 length equals 15 residues. Germline values: CDR1 MDHEN, CDR2 SYDVKM. In DNA, the CDR3 is TGTGCCAGCAGCAGGGGACTAGCGGGGAACAATGAGCAGTTCTTC. Translation: CASSRGLAGNNEQFF.

This clone was recorded once. The V call is TRBV19, the J call TRBJ1-3, with 7 nucleotides matching TRBD1. CDR1 is LNHDA and CDR2 is SQIVND in the germline V gene (reference sequence). Trimming removed 6 bases from V and 1 base from J; junction bases left unmatched: 3. The CDR3 runs to 14 residues. CDR3 region: CASSAGGSGNTIYF. CDR3 DNA: TGTGCCAGTAGCGCAGGGGGTTCTGGAAACACCATATATTTT.

This rearrangement joins TRBV5-1 to TRBJ2-7; 7 bases are shared with TRBD1. J gave up 0 bases and V 2 bases, and 5 bases lay outside the gene matches. Germline V lookup: CDR1 SGHRS, CDR2 YFSETQ. This CDR3 has 15 amino acids. CDR3 in DNA: TGCGCCAGCAGCTTAGGGACAGCTTTCTCCTACGAGCAGTACTTC. Its translation: CASSLGTAFSYEQYF. The full variable domain, with the rest looked up from reference TRBV5-1 and TRBJ2-7, is KAGVTQTPRYLIKTRGQQVTLSCSPISGHRSVSWYQQTPGQGLQFLFEYFSETQRNKGNFPGRFSGRQFSNSRSEMNVSTLELGDSALYLCASSLGTAFSYEQYFGPGTRLTVT.

The chain employs TRBV30 and TRBJ2-7, with 8 bases that match TRBD1. The V gene end was trimmed by 5 bases and the J gene end by 3 bases; junction bases not matched to a gene: 0. Germline assignment: CDR1 GTSNPN and CDR2 SVGIG (reference sequence). This CDR3 is built from 11 residues. The CDR3 coding sequence is TGTGCCTGGGGACAGGGCTACGAGCAGTACTTC. Translated, it gives CAWGQGYEQYF.

The rearrangement links TRBV7-6 to TRBJ2-3; 10 nucleotides line up with TRBD1. V lost 5 bases and J lost 1; bases outside the gene matches: 6. Germline values: CDR1 SGHVS, CDR2 FNYEAQ. This CDR3 has 16 amino acids. In DNA form, the CDR3 reads TGTGCCAGCAGCCCGAGGGGGACAGGGGGCACAGATACGCAGTATTTT. This codes for CASSPRGTGGTDTQYF.

This chain joins TRBV5-4 and TRBJ2-7; D ambiguous. Germline CDR1 SGHNT, CDR2 YYREEE (reference sequence). The CDR3 extends over 12 amino acids. Trimming left V 1 base short and J 6 bases short, with 8 bases between. The CDR3 reads CASSLLLGEQYF. As DNA, the CDR3 is TGTGCCAGCAGCTTGTTACTCGGCGAGCAGTACTTC.

The V call is TRBV7-2, the J call TRBJ2-2; TRBD1 matches 7 bases. CDR1 is SGHTA and CDR2 is FQGNSA in the germline V gene. The V and J ends lost 6 bases and 1 base, in that order; junction bases with no gene match: 5. This CDR3 comprises 15 residues. In DNA form, the CDR3 reads TGTGCCAGCAGTCGGGACAGCAAGAACACCGGGGAGCTGTTTTTT. Translation: CASSRDSKNTGELFF.

This chain joins TRBV4-3 and TRBJ1-2; D is perhaps TRBD1 (6 bases). This CDR3 has 16 amino acids. CDR1 LGHNA and CDR2 YSLEER come from the germline V gene. Trimming stripped 0 bases from V and 1 base from J, with 12 bases between. CDR3 coding DNA: TGCGCCAGCAGCCAAGATCAAGGCAGGGGTAACTATGGCTACACCTTC. It codes for CASSQDQGRGNYGYTF.

J is TRBJ1-6 and V is TRBV6-5, with 7 bases aligning to TRBD1. The ends lost 2 bases at V and 7 bases at J; junction bases unmatched: 8. Germline loops: CDR1 MNHEY, CDR2 SVGAGI. The length of the CDR3 is 16 residues. The CDR3 protein is CASSYPPGRGNSPLHF. In nucleotides, the CDR3 is TGTGCCAGCAGTTACCCCCCCGGCAGGGGGAATTCACCCCTCCACTTT.

This clone was observed a handful of times. The J gene is TRBJ2-2, the V gene TRBV7-9; a weak D match, TRBD2 (6 bases). The CDR3 extends over 15 amino acids. Trimming removed 6 bases from V and 0 bases from J, with 11 bases in between. The germline CDR1 and CDR2 sequences are SEHNR and FQNEAQ (reference sequence). In DNA form, the CDR3 reads TGTGCCAGCAGTAAGGAGGGGCCGAACACCGGGGAGCTGTTTTTT. Protein product: CASSKEGPNTGELFF.

The chain is built from TRBV7-8 and TRBJ1-2, with D possibly being TRBD1 (5 bases). CDR1 and CDR2 (germline): SGHVS, FQNEAQ. V lost 5 bases to trimming and J lost 8 bases, with 18 bases between them. The CDR3 has 14 amino acids. Here the CDR3 reads CASSPTTAKEGYTF. CDR3 nucleotide sequence: TGTGCCAGCAGCCCAACGACAGCCAAGGAGGGCTACACCTTC.

The chain employs TRBV7-2 and TRBJ1-2; D unresolved. CDR3 length: 13 amino acids. In germline, CDR1 is SGHTA, CDR2 FQGNSA. Deletions cut 5 bases from V and 6 bases from J, with 13 bases between. The CDR3 reads CASSRGQPNGYTF. In DNA, the CDR3 is TGTGCCAGCAGCCGGGGTCAACCCAATGGCTACACCTTC. Drawing the rest from reference TRBV7-2 and TRBJ1-2, the complete variable domain is GAGVSQSPSNKVTEKGKDVELRCDPISGHTALYWYRQSLGQGLEFLIYFQGNSAPDKSGLPSDRFSAERTGGSVSTLTIQRTQQEDSAVYLCASSRGQPNGYTFGSGTRLTVV.

The chain has TRBV27 and TRBJ1-5; maybe TRBD1 (6 bases). Germline-derived CDR1 and CDR2 are MNHEY and SMNVEV (reference sequence). The CDR3 covers 17 residues. V was trimmed by 6 bases and J by 2 bases, leaving 20 bases between them. CDR3 protein: CASSPIRAGAGNQPQHF. The CDR3 bases are TGTGCCAGCAGCCCAATCAGGGCGGGGGCCGGCAATCAGCCCCAGCATTTT.

The CDR3 DNA sequence: TGTGCCAGCAGCCGGACGGACAGCCCTTACTATGGCTACACCTTC. It yields the protein CASSRTDSPYYGYTF. This chain connects TRBV5-4 to TRBJ1-2, with a tentative D call TRBD1 (6 bases). Germline values: CDR1 SGHNT, CDR2 YYREEE (reference sequence). V was clipped by 4 bases and J by 3 bases, with 16 bases between them. This CDR3 region has 15 residues. Drawing the rest from reference TRBV5-4 and TRBJ1-2, the complete variable domain is ETGVTQSPTHLIKTRGQQVTLRCSSQSGHNTVSWYQQALGQGPQFIFQYYREEENGRGNFPPRFSGLQFPNYSSELNVNALELDDSALYLCASSRTDSPYYGYTFGSGTRLTVV.

J is TRBJ2-1 and V is TRBV9; 8 nucleotides line up with TRBD2. This CDR3 comprises 15 residues. The V segment lost 0 bases and the J segment 7 bases; nucleotides outside the gene matches: 6. In germline, CDR1 is SGDLS, CDR2 YYNGEE. The CDR3 region is CASSVGPGGRNEQFF. CDR3 coding DNA: TGTGCCAGCAGCGTAGGGCCGGGGGGGAGGAATGAGCAGTTCTTC.

This clone has more than one count but fewer than ten. The CDR3 sequence: CASSPMVAADTQYF. The CDR3 DNA sequence: TGTGCCAGCAGTCCGATGGTAGCGGCAGATACGCAGTATTTT. This rearrangement joins TRBV28 to TRBJ2-3; maybe TRBD2 (6 bases). Germline CDR1 and CDR2: MDHEN and SYDVKM. This CDR3 contains 14 residues. V dropped 5 bases and J dropped 4 bases, with 13 bases sitting between them.

This chain joins TRBV9 and TRBJ2-1; unclear D gene. The V end was cut by 0 bases, the J end by 1 base, with 5 bases between. Germline CDR1 reads SGDLS; CDR2 reads YYNGEE. This CDR3 is built from 14 residues. The CDR3 DNA sequence: TGTGCCAGCAGCGTAGGAGGATCCTACAATGAGCAGTTCTTC. It yields the protein CASSVGGSYNEQFF.

The V and J genes are TRBV27 and TRBJ1-1; 9 nucleotides match TRBD1. V dropped 5 bases and J dropped 8; count of bases not matched to a gene: 6. The CDR3 is 13 residues long. In germline, CDR1 is MNHEY, CDR2 SMNVEV (reference sequence). This CDR3 reads CASSLLGQGEAFF. CDR3 DNA: TGTGCCAGCAGTCTCCTAGGACAGGGGGAAGCTTTCTTT.

The V call is TRBV11-3, the J call TRBJ1-1, with 7 positions matching TRBD1. The CDR3 is made up of 14 amino acids. Germline V lookup: CDR1 SGHNT, CDR2 YENEEA. Trimming took 5 bases from V and 0 from J; bases not matched to a gene: 3. CDR3 protein: CASSLTGLNTEAFF. In DNA, the CDR3 is TGTGCCAGCAGCCTGACAGGGTTGAACACTGAAGCTTTCTTT.

The J gene is TRBJ2-7, the V gene TRBV23-1, with D perhaps TRBD1 (6 bases). TRBV23-1 is designated an ORF whose function remains uncertain. This CDR3 region has 12 residues. V was trimmed by 4 bases and J by 6 bases, leaving 10 bases between them. CDR3 bases: TGCGCCAGCAGTCGTCAGGGGTGCGAGCAGTACTTC. This encodes CASSRQGCEQYF.